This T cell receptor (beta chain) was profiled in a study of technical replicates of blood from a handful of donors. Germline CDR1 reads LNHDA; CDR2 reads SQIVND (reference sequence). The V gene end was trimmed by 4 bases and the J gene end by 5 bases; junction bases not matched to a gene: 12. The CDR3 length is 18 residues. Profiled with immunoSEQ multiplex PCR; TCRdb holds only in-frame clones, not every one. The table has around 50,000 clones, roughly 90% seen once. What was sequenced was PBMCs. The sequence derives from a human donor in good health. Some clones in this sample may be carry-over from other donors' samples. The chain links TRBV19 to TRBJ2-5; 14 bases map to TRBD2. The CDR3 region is CASSRTSGRLGSFETQYF. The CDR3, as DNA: TGTGCCAGTAGTAGGACTAGCGGGAGGTTGGGTAGTTTTGAGACCCAGTACTTC.